One and the same sample provided the 24 T cell receptor beta chains below, sequenced in a study of T cell responses to AZD1222 COVID-19 vaccine. Generated by immunoSEQ multiplex PCR, the TCRdb table keeps only in-frame clones and is missing some. The repertoire holds 95,000 to 150,000 clones, with about 90% as singletons. The specimen comprised peripheral blood, sampled 28 days after the second AZD1222 dose. The receptor set was obtained from an adult who received the AZD1222 COVID-19 vaccine.

The V call is TRBV11-3, the J call TRBJ2-3; D remains ambiguous. Germline lookup yields CDR1 SGHNT and CDR2 YENEEA. CDR3 length: 12 residues. The V gene lost 6 bases and the J gene lost 4 bases, with 8 bases spanning the gap. The CDR3 loop reads CASRGTSDTQYF. The DNA for the CDR3 is TGTGCCAGCAGAGGCACGTCAGATACGCAGTATTTT.

This chain uses TRBV7-9 with TRBJ2-1, with D hard to call. The V end was cut by 4 bases, the J end by 6 bases, with 16 bases between. The V gene's germline CDR1 is SEHNR and CDR2 FQNEAQ (reference sequence). The CDR3 runs to 15 residues. CDR3 coding DNA: TGTGCCAGCAGCTGGAAAGGCCCCCTGTTCAATGAGCAGTTCTTC. Encoded protein: CASSWKGPLFNEQFF.

J is TRBJ2-5 and V is TRBV5-8; D remains unclear. V was shortened by 4 bases and J by 5 bases, with 12 bases between the two germline ends. The CDR3 has 13 amino acids. Germline CDR1 SGHTS, CDR2 YDEGEE. CDR3 DNA: TGTGCCAGCAGCCCCGGGCCTGAGGAGACCCAGTACTTC. This sequence encodes CASSPGPEETQYF.

V and J are TRBV28 and TRBJ1-4, with D unresolved. Trimming cost V 5 bases and J 4 bases, with 14 bases left between them. The germline gives CDR1 MDHEN, CDR2 SYDVKM. This CDR3 is built from 15 residues. The CDR3 reads CASSPRGSRNEKLFF. The DNA for the CDR3 is TGTGCCAGCAGTCCCCGCGGGTCCCGTAATGAAAAACTGTTTTTT.

The rearrangement links TRBV28 to TRBJ1-5; no definite D call. CDR1 MDHEN and CDR2 SYDVKM come from the germline V gene. V was shortened by 6 bases and J by 2 bases, with 14 bases between the two germline ends. This CDR3 region has 15 residues. CDR3 in amino acids: CASRSSSRGNQPQHF. CDR3 coding DNA: TGTGCCAGCAGGTCCTCCTCCCGAGGCAATCAGCCCCAGCATTTT.

In nucleotides, the CDR3 is TGTGCCAGCAGCTTACAGGGTTATGAGCAGTTCTTC. Protein sequence: CASSLQGYEQFF. The rearrangement links TRBV5-6 to TRBJ2-1, with D perhaps matching TRBD1 (6 bases). Between the trimmed V and J ends, which lost 2 bases and 8 bases, there was a span of 8 bases. The CDR3 length is 12 residues. The V gene's germline CDR1 is SGHDT and CDR2 YYEEEE. The full variable domain, rest sourced from reference TRBV5-6 and TRBJ2-1, is DAGVTQSPTHLIKTRGQQVTLRCSPKSGHDTVSWYQQALGQGPQFIFQYYEEEERQRGNFPDRFSGHQFPNYSSELNVNALLLGDSALYLCASSLQGYEQFFGPGTRLTVL.

The V gene is TRBV12-1, the J gene TRBJ2-1; the table calls TRBD2, which could not be checked here. TRBV12-1 counts as a pseudogene. The CDR3 runs 16 residues. CDR3 amino acids: CASSPGGLRSYNEQFF. CDR3 sequence (DNA): TGTGCCAGCAGCCCGGGGGGACTCCGCTCCTACAATGAGCAGTTCTTC.

CDR3 DNA: TGTGCCAGCAAAGCCGGTACAACTAGCACAGATACGCAGTATTTT. Residues: CASKAGTTSTDTQYF. The gene calls are TRBV2 and TRBJ2-3, with D uncertain. CDR1 SNHLY and CDR2 FYNNEI come from the germline V gene. V lost 7 bases and J 0 bases, leaving 14 bases between the germline ends. The CDR3 is 15 residues long.

The chain links TRBV7-6 to TRBJ2-1, with D perhaps matching TRBD2 (5 bases). V was pared by 4 bases and J by 6 bases, with 16 bases between. The CDR3 runs to 15 residues. The germline V gene encodes CDR1 SGHVS and CDR2 FNYEAQ. CDR3: CASSSQRASPNEQFF. The CDR3 DNA reads TGTGCCAGCAGCTCCCAGAGGGCTAGCCCCAATGAGCAGTTCTTC.

J is TRBJ2-7 and V is TRBV5-1, with D perhaps given as TRBD1 or TRBD2 (5 bases each). Germline V gene sequence: CDR1 SGHRS, CDR2 YFSETQ. The CDR3 loop spans 11 amino acids. Trimming pared 4 bases from V and 3 bases from J, leaving 5 bases between. The CDR3 DNA sequence: TGCGCCAGCAGCGGGGGCTACGAGCAGTACTTC. It is translated as CASSGGYEQYF. Complete variable domain (other parts from reference TRBV5-1 and TRBJ2-7): KAGVTQTPRYLIKTRGQQVTLSCSPISGHRSVSWYQQTPGQGLQFLFEYFSETQRNKGNFPGRFSGRQFSNSRSEMNVSTLELGDSALYLCASSGGYEQYFGPGTRLTVT.

The gene calls are TRBV11-3 and TRBJ2-3, with TRBD2 as a possible D gene (6 bases). CDR3 length: 14 residues. Germline-derived CDR1 and CDR2 are SGHNT and YENEEA. Deletions cut 5 bases from V and 2 bases from J, with 11 bases between. The CDR3 region is CASSLGGNTDTQYF. CDR3 DNA sequence: TGTGCCAGCAGCCTCGGGGGAAACACAGATACGCAGTATTTT.

V and J are TRBV28 and TRBJ2-3; the match to TRBD2 covers 8 bases. Looked up from germline, CDR1 is MDHEN and CDR2 is SYDVKM. V trimming: 2 bases; J trimming: 1 base; junction bases outside the gene matches: 2. The CDR3 covers 15 residues. In nucleotides, the CDR3 is TGTGCCAGCAGTTTAACTAGCGGTCGCACAGATACGCAGTATTTT. Its protein product is CASSLTSGRTDTQYF.

The CDR3 nucleotides read TGTGCCAGCAGCTTAGTGGGGCTGGCTGGAAACACCATATATTTT. It codes for CASSLVGLAGNTIYF. The gene calls are TRBV7-2 and TRBJ1-3; possible D gene TRBD1, 5 bases. This CDR3 has 15 amino acids. Germline V gene data show CDR1 as SGHTA and CDR2 as FQGNSA. The V and J ends lost 1 base and 2 bases respectively, with 9 bases between them.

The chain uses TRBV19 and TRBJ1-4; 7 nucleotides line up with TRBD1. Germline V gives CDR1 LNHDA, CDR2 SQIVND (reference sequence). The CDR3 covers 15 residues. J was trimmed by 2 bases and V by 9 bases; bases with no gene match: 9. The CDR3 is CASANLQGTNEKLFF. CDR3 bases: TGTGCCAGCGCCAACCTACAGGGGACTAATGAAAAACTGTTTTTT.

CDR3 DNA: TGCGCCAGCAGCCAAGTTTCGGGGTTCGAATACGAGCAGTACTTC. Translation: CASSQVSGFEYEQYF. This sequence joins TRBV4-1 and TRBJ2-7, with D possibly being TRBD2 (5 bases). The CDR3 covers 15 residues. V was clipped by 1 base and J by 4 bases, with 14 bases between them. Germline V gene sequence: CDR1 MGHRA, CDR2 YSYEKL.

This clone was observed a single time. The chain uses TRBV28 and TRBJ1-1, with TRBD1 identical over 7 bases. This CDR3 is 17 amino acids long. CDR1 is MDHEN and CDR2 is SYDVKM in the germline V gene. The junction had 17 bases not matched to a gene; V was cut back by 10 bases and J by 0 bases. Here the CDR3 DNA reads TGTGCCACCTCTGAAGCGGGCAGGGGGAGACTGAACACTGAAGCTTTCTTT. This gives the protein CATSEAGRGRLNTEAFF. The complete variable domain, with remaining parts taken from reference TRBV28 and TRBJ1-1, reads DVKVTQSSRYLVKRTGEKVFLECVQDMDHENMFWYRQDPGLGLRLIYFSYDVKMKEKGDIPEGYSVSREKKERFSLILESASTNQTSMYLCATSEAGRGRLNTEAFFGQGTRLTVV.

The gene calls are TRBV15 and TRBJ1-5; D is perhaps TRBD1 (5 bases). CDR3 length: 14 amino acids. V was pared by 1 base and J by 3 bases, with 7 bases between. Per germline, CDR1 LNHNV and CDR2 YYDKDF (reference sequence). This chain's CDR3 is CATSRGDPNQPQHF. For the CDR3, the DNA is TGTGCCACCAGCAGAGGGGACCCCAATCAGCCCCAGCATTTT.

In its sample, this clone was seen once. The chain combines TRBV27 with TRBJ2-1, with TRBD1 matching 9 bases. Looked up from germline, CDR1 is MNHEY and CDR2 is SMNVEV (reference sequence). Losses at the gene ends were 11 bases for V and 6 bases for J; bases not matched to a gene: 8. The CDR3 is 13 amino acids. The CDR3 DNA follows: TGTGCCGCCCGGACAGGGGCGAGCAATGAGCAGTTCTTC. It specifies CAARTGASNEQFF.

The chain recombines TRBV6-5 with TRBJ2-5; TRBD1 aligns across 9 bases. Germline loops: CDR1 MNHEY, CDR2 SVGAGI. Trimming cost V 1 base and J 2 bases; bases outside gene matches: 2. CDR3 length: 15 residues. The chain's CDR3 is CASSYWTGEQETQYF. The CDR3 coding sequence is TGTGCCAGCAGTTACTGGACAGGGGAACAAGAGACCCAGTACTTC.

V usage is TRBV7-6 and J usage is TRBJ2-1, with TRBD2 matching 9 bases. CDR3 length equals 14 residues. From germline, CDR1 is SGHVS and CDR2 FNYEAQ. V trimming: 1 base; J trimming: 7 bases; junction bases outside the gene matches: 2. The CDR3: CASSLVLAGNEQFF. The CDR3 nucleotides read TGTGCCAGCAGCTTAGTCCTAGCGGGAAATGAGCAGTTCTTC. Supplemented by reference TRBV7-6 and TRBJ2-1, the full variable domain reads GAGVSQSPRYKVTKRGQDVALRCDPISGHVSLYWYRQALGQGPEFLTYFNYEAQQDKSGLPNDRFSAERPEGSISTLTIQRTEQRDSAMYRCASSLVLAGNEQFFGPGTRLTVL.

The chain combines TRBV5-1 with TRBJ1-4, with a weak D call TRBD1 (5 bases). Germline CDR1 is SGHRS and CDR2 is YFSETQ. CDR3 length: 17 residues. V lost 4 bases, J lost 6 bases, and 22 bases lay in between. Written as DNA, the CDR3 is TGCGCCAGCAGCGAGGGACGGCGGGAGGGTGGAGATGAAAAACTGTTTTTT. Translating gives CASSEGRREGGDEKLFF.

This chain uses TRBV19 with TRBJ1-5; TRBD1 might be the D (5 bases). Germline CDR1 LNHDA, CDR2 SQIVND (reference sequence). The CDR3 is 18 amino acids. V shed 3 bases and J shed 0 bases, with 18 bases lying between them. The CDR3 bases are TGTGCCAGTAGTATTAACGGGTTCGGGGGGTATAGCAATCAGCCCCAGCATTTT. The encoded protein is CASSINGFGGYSNQPQHF. The full variable domain, rest sourced from reference TRBV19 and TRBJ1-5, is DGGITQSPKYLFRKEGQNVTLSCEQNLNHDAMYWYRQDPGQGLRLIYYSQIVNDFQKGDIAEGYSVSREKKESFPLTVTSAQKNPTAFYLCASSINGFGGYSNQPQHFGDGTRLSIL.

This clone has more than one count but fewer than ten. The CDR3 nucleotides are TGCAGTGCTAGTCCACAGCATGAGCAGTTCTTC. This translates into CSASPQHEQFF. This chain joins TRBV20-1 and TRBJ2-1; unclear D gene. The CDR3 loop spans 11 amino acids. Germline V gives CDR1 DFQATT, CDR2 SNEGSKA (reference sequence). The V end lost 3 bases, the J end lost 8 bases, and 8 bases lay between the germline ends.

This chain links TRBV29-1 with TRBJ1-4; unclear D gene. CDR1 is SQVTM and CDR2 is ANQGSEA in the germline V gene. Trimming removed 6 bases from V and 7 bases from J, with 21 bases in between. This CDR3 comprises 15 residues. The CDR3 loop is CSVNPTPGLSEKLFF. Here the CDR3 DNA reads TGCAGCGTGAACCCTACTCCCGGCCTGAGTGAAAAACTGTTTTTT.